The 20 T cell receptor beta chains below all came from one sample that was sequenced in a study of T cell responses to AZD1222 COVID-19 vaccine (dated by TCRdb to about 2021). To prepare the library, the immunoSEQ multiplex PCR assay was applied. What TCRdb holds here is the immuneACCESS table cut down to in-frame rearrangements. Part of the clones is not present; checked against another copy, under half of the missing clones reflect an unresolved V gene, and the others are unexplained. Here the sample has 150,000 to 200,000 clones; roughly 92% occur a single time. 0.64% of the sample lies in the top ten. The time point label for this specimen denotes: baseline before first vaccination. Sample: peripheral blood, taken on day 0 of AZD1222 vaccination. These receptors were obtained from an adult in good health.

The gene calls are TRBV5-1 and TRBJ2-7; D could derive from TRBD1 or TRBD2 (5 bases each). The germline V gene has CDR1 SGHRS and CDR2 YFSETQ. Trimming removed 4 bases from V and 7 bases from J, with 24 bases in between. CDR3 size: 16 residues. CDR3 sequence: CASSLRALVGTREQYF. CDR3 bases: TGCGCCAGCAGCCTAAGAGCCCTTGTCGGGACCCGGGAGCAGTACTTC.

The rearrangement links TRBV15 to TRBJ1-6; TRBD1 agrees at 7 bases. Germline CDR1 and CDR2: LNHNV and YYDKDF (reference sequence). Trimming cost V 5 bases and J 6 bases; bases outside gene matches: 4. The CDR3 extends over 14 amino acids. CDR3 sequence reads: CATSQTGPNSPLHF. The CDR3 nucleotides read TGTGCCACCAGCCAGACAGGGCCTAATTCACCCCTCCACTTT.

The chain couples TRBV10-3 to TRBJ1-5; D might be TRBD1 (5 bases). CDR1 is ENHRY, CDR2 SYGVKD, per germline. V shed 3 bases and J shed 11 bases, with 20 bases lying between them. CDR3 length: 15 residues. The CDR3 reads CAISESGASASAQHF. The CDR3 DNA is TGTGCCATCAGTGAATCCGGGGCATCAGCGTCGGCCCAGCATTTT.

V and J are TRBV5-4 and TRBJ2-5; 7 positions agree with TRBD2. Germline V gene sequence: CDR1 SGHNT, CDR2 YYREEE (reference sequence). The CDR3 is 15 residues long. V shed 0 bases and J 5 bases; nucleotides not matched to a gene: 7. This CDR3 reads CASSLDTSDFETQYF. The CDR3 DNA reads TGTGCCAGCAGCTTGGACACTAGCGATTTCGAGACCCAGTACTTC.

J is TRBJ2-2 and V is TRBV7-8, with D perhaps TRBD1 (5 bases). The V and J ends lost 5 bases and 4 bases respectively, with 11 bases between them. CDR1 and CDR2 from the germline V gene are SGHVS and FQNEAQ. The CDR3 runs to 14 residues. CDR3 protein: CASSVEGATGELFF. The CDR3 DNA reads TGTGCCAGCAGCGTGGAAGGGGCCACCGGGGAGCTGTTTTTT. The whole variable domain, remainder taken from reference TRBV7-8 and TRBJ2-2, is GAGVSQSPRYKVAKRGQDVALRCDPISGHVSLFWYQQALGQGPEFLTYFQNEAQLDKSGLPSDRFFAERPEGSVSTLKIQRTQQEDSAVYLCASSVEGATGELFFGEGSRLTVL.

This sequence joins TRBV10-2 and TRBJ2-1, with D possibly being TRBD1 (5 bases). The CDR3 has 14 residues. V lost 2 bases and J lost 6, with 11 bases in between. CDR1 and CDR2 from the germline V gene are WSHSY and SAAADI. The CDR3 here is CASSEGRGTNEQFF. Written as DNA, the CDR3 is TGCGCCAGCAGTGAGGGTAGGGGCACCAATGAGCAGTTCTTC.

This clone was counted once. V is TRBV7-3 and J is TRBJ2-2, with unresolved D. The CDR3 totals 13 residues. V was clipped by 4 bases and J by 2 bases, with 5 bases between them. Germline V lookup: CDR1 SGHTA, CDR2 FQGTGA. The DNA of the CDR3 is TGTGCCAGCAGCTCTTCTAACACCGGGGAGCTGTTTTTT. Translating it yields CASSSSNTGELFF.

The V and J genes are TRBV24-1 and TRBJ2-1; 8 positions agree with TRBD2. V lost 9 bases, J lost 4 bases, and 7 bases stayed unmatched. Germline V gene sequence: CDR1 KGHDR, CDR2 SFDVKD. This CDR3 region has 14 residues. The CDR3 protein is CATAPSGGYNEQFF. The CDR3 DNA reads TGTGCCACCGCCCCGTCGGGAGGGTACAATGAGCAGTTCTTC.

The gene calls are TRBV20-1 and TRBJ1-1; a weak D match, TRBD1 (5 bases). From germline, CDR1 is DFQATT and CDR2 SNEGSKA (reference sequence). The CDR3 has 11 amino acids. V gave up 3 bases and J gave up 6 bases, with 8 bases separating them. The CDR3 sequence: CSASRGPEAFF. The CDR3 DNA follows: TGCAGTGCTAGTAGGGGACCTGAAGCTTTCTTT.

The genes are TRBV11-1 and TRBJ1-2; D remains ambiguous. Germline values: CDR1 SGHAT, CDR2 FQDESV (reference sequence). This CDR3 is 13 amino acids long. The ends were cut back, 1 base at V and 8 bases at J, with 11 bases in the middle. The CDR3 spells CASSLVRESGYTF. The CDR3, as DNA: TGTGCCAGCAGCTTAGTACGCGAAAGCGGCTACACCTTC.

The rearrangement joins TRBV7-9 to TRBJ1-1; TRBD1 agrees at 9 bases. The CDR3 covers 14 residues. The trim removed 5 bases at V and 5 bases at J, leaving 6 bases unmatched. Germline assignment: CDR1 SEHNR and CDR2 FQNEAQ (reference sequence). CDR3 amino acids: CASSTGTGYTEAFF. CDR3 nucleotide sequence: TGTGCCAGCAGCACCGGGACAGGGTATACTGAAGCTTTCTTT. Filled out from reference TRBV7-9 and TRBJ1-1, the complete variable domain reads DTGVSQNPRHKITKRGQNVTFRCDPISEHNRLYWYRQTLGQGPEFLTYFQNEAQLEKSRLLSDRFSAERPKGSFSTLEIQRTEQGDSAMYLCASSTGTGYTEAFFGQGTRLTVV.

The genes are TRBV3-1 (or the pseudogene TRBV3-2) and TRBJ1-5; 8 positions agree with TRBD1. J was trimmed by 5 bases and V by 4 bases; bases with no gene match: 4. The germline V gene encodes CDR1 LGHDT and CDR2 YNNKEL (reference sequence). This CDR3 has 14 amino acids. The CDR3 sequence is CASSPQGAYQPQHF. DNA of the CDR3: TGTGCCAGCAGCCCCCAGGGGGCGTATCAGCCCCAGCATTTT.

For the CDR3, the DNA is TGTGCCAGCAGTTCCCGGGGGGGGGACACTGAAGCTTTCTTT. Translated: CASSSRGGDTEAFF. The chain employs TRBV6-6 and TRBJ1-1; tentatively, D is TRBD1 (5 bases). Deletions cut 4 bases from V and 3 bases from J, with 12 bases between. CDR1 and CDR2 from the germline V gene are MNHNY and SVGAGI (reference sequence). CDR3 length: 14 amino acids.

The chain uses TRBV6-5 and TRBJ1-1; no reliable D call. The V end lost 4 bases, the J end lost 1 base, and 7 bases lay between the germline ends. Germline-derived CDR1 and CDR2 are MNHEY and SVGAGI. The CDR3 has 13 amino acids. The CDR3 loop is CASSLIQNTEAFF. DNA of the CDR3: TGTGCCAGCAGTTTAATTCAGAACACTGAAGCTTTCTTT.

The chain links TRBV2 to TRBJ1-5; TRBD1 might be the D (6 bases). The V end lost 6 bases, the J end lost 7 bases, and 13 bases lay between the germline ends. CDR1 and CDR2 (germline): SNHLY, FYNNEI. This CDR3 contains 13 residues. CDR3 region: CASSREQGQPQHF. The CDR3 coding sequence is TGTGCCAGCAGCAGAGAACAGGGACAGCCCCAGCATTTT.

The chain links TRBV10-3 to TRBJ1-5; 9 nucleotides line up with TRBD1. The CDR3 consists of 13 residues. CDR1 and CDR2 from the germline V gene are ENHRY and SYGVKD. V lost 11 bases and J lost 4; bases outside the gene matches: 6. This CDR3 reads CAVRDRDNQPQHF. CDR3 DNA sequence: TGTGCCGTCCGGGACAGGGATAATCAGCCCCAGCATTTT.

CDR3 sequence reads: CATRGSYNEQFF. CDR3 sequence (DNA): TGTGCCACCCGAGGCTCCTACAATGAGCAGTTCTTC. The rearrangement joins TRBV6-4 to TRBJ2-1; D not certain. The CDR3 runs 12 residues. Germline values: CDR1 MRHNA, CDR2 SNTAGT. The V gene lost 10 bases and the J gene lost 0 bases, with 7 bases spanning the gap.

V is TRBV5-1 and J is TRBJ2-7; TRBD1 aligns across 7 bases. With V trimmed by 5 bases and J by 6 bases, 8 bases remained unmatched. Germline CDR1 reads SGHRS; CDR2 reads YFSETQ. The CDR3 runs 13 residues. Here the CDR3 DNA reads TGCGCCAGCAGGGCCGACAGGGATTCCGAGCAGTACTTC. This encodes CASRADRDSEQYF.

The chain joins TRBV5-1 to TRBJ1-1; 8 bases line up with TRBD1. The CDR3 consists of 15 residues. Trimming removed 5 bases from V and 1 base from J; junction bases left unmatched: 7. The V gene's germline CDR1 is SGHRS and CDR2 YFSETQ. The CDR3 DNA is TGCGCCAGCAGAAGGGTTGGACAGGGGAACACTGAAGCTTTCTTT. This encodes CASRRVGQGNTEAFF.

J is TRBJ1-2 and V is TRBV6-5, with 7 bases identical to TRBD1. Germline V gene sequence: CDR1 MNHEY, CDR2 SVGAGI. This CDR3 region has 13 residues. Trimming at V came to 4 bases and at J to 6 bases, leaving 5 bases not matched to a gene. DNA for the CDR3: TGTGCCAGCAGTTCGGGACAGAGGAATGGCTACACCTTC. Protein product: CASSSGQRNGYTF.